What follows are 23 T cell receptor beta chains derived from one specimen sequenced in a study of blood T cell repertoires in COVID-19. Data came from immunoSEQ multiplex PCR; TCRdb stores just in-frame clones and leaves some out. The top ten hold around 1.2% of the sample, which has about 190,000 clones, around nine tenths seen once. What was sequenced was peripheral blood. All receptors derive from a man younger than 40 with acute or convalescent COVID-19.

V usage is TRBV6-1 and J usage is TRBJ2-7; 8 bases align to TRBD2. The V segment lost 6 bases and the J segment 3 bases; nucleotides outside the gene matches: 13. Germline CDR1 is MNHNS and CDR2 is SASEGT. The CDR3 totals 16 residues. CDR3 protein: CASREPVTSGRYEQYF. Here the CDR3 DNA reads TGTGCCAGCAGAGAACCAGTTACTAGCGGCCGCTACGAGCAGTACTTC.

This clone was counted once. The rearrangement links TRBV5-1 to TRBJ2-6, with a possible D match to TRBD2 (5 bases). The germline V gene encodes CDR1 SGHRS and CDR2 YFSETQ. Trimming pared 6 bases from V and 1 base from J, leaving 8 bases between. CDR3 length: 14 residues. This CDR3 is CASTRGSGANVLTF. The CDR3 nucleotides are TGCGCCAGCACCCGGGGTTCTGGGGCCAACGTCCTGACTTTC.

The V gene is TRBV5-1, the J gene TRBJ2-3, with TRBD2 matching 7 bases. The V and J ends lost 4 bases and 1 base, in that order; junction bases with no gene match: 6. The CDR3 length is 15 residues. Germline CDR1 and CDR2: SGHRS and YFSETQ. As DNA, the CDR3 is TGCGCCAGCAGCCGACTAGCCGGTGGCACAGATACGCAGTATTTT. Translation: CASSRLAGGTDTQYF.

This sequence joins TRBV28 and TRBJ2-7, with D tentatively TRBD2 (5 bases). V was cut by 5 bases and J by 3 bases, with 20 bases left in between. Germline V gene sequence: CDR1 MDHEN, CDR2 SYDVKM. The length of the CDR3 is 16 residues. CDR3 amino acids: CASSDPRGHKGYEQYF. CDR3 nucleotide sequence: TGTGCCAGCAGTGACCCACGGGGTCACAAAGGCTACGAGCAGTACTTC.

This chain uses TRBV2 with TRBJ1-6, with 7 positions matching TRBD1. The J segment lost 9 bases and the V segment lost 7 bases, leaving 9 bases of the junction unmatched. The CDR3 totals 14 residues. CDR1 is SNHLY, CDR2 FYNNEI, per germline. CDR3 protein: CASKPQGGLSPLHF. Here the CDR3 DNA reads TGTGCCAGCAAGCCCCAGGGGGGACTTTCACCCCTCCACTTT.

This chain links TRBV4-2 with TRBJ2-3, with a weak D call TRBD2 (6 bases). The CDR3 has 14 amino acids. Looked up from germline, CDR1 is LGHNA and CDR2 is YNFKEQ. V lost 0 bases and J 9 bases, leaving 13 bases between the germline ends. The CDR3 coding sequence is TGTGCCAGCAGCCAAGATAGGGCGGAGGGCACGCAGTATTTT. Protein sequence: CASSQDRAEGTQYF.

The rearrangement joins TRBV27 to TRBJ1-1, with TRBD1 matching over 11 bases. The ends lost 4 bases at V and 1 base at J; junction bases unmatched: 2. The germline CDR1 and CDR2 sequences are MNHEY and SMNVEV (reference sequence). The CDR3 extends over 15 amino acids. In nucleotides, the CDR3 is TGTGCCAGCAGTTGGACAGGGGGCAAGAACACTGAAGCTTTCTTT. Amino acids: CASSWTGGKNTEAFF.

The chain joins TRBV18 to TRBJ2-3; 7 positions agree with TRBD1. V gave up 5 bases and J gave up 3 bases; unmatched junction bases: 8. Germline V CDR1 and CDR2: KGHSH, LQKENI. The CDR3 has 15 residues. The CDR3 sequence is CASSAQGKVTDTQYF. The CDR3 nucleotides are TGTGCCAGCTCAGCACAGGGGAAAGTTACAGATACGCAGTATTTT.

This clone showed up just a few times. The V gene is TRBV5-1, the J gene TRBJ2-3; 13 nucleotides agree with TRBD2. Germline V gene sequence: CDR1 SGHRS, CDR2 YFSETQ. The V segment lost 4 bases and the J segment 5 bases; nucleotides outside the gene matches: 4. This CDR3 spans 15 amino acids. The CDR3 coding sequence is TGCGCCAGCAGCCGGGGACTAGCGGGGAAAGATACGCAGTATTTT. It codes for CASSRGLAGKDTQYF. Together with reference TRBV5-1 and TRBJ2-3, the CDR3 gives the full variable domain: KAGVTQTPRYLIKTRGQQVTLSCSPISGHRSVSWYQQTPGQGLQFLFEYFSETQRNKGNFPGRFSGRQFSNSRSEMNVSTLELGDSALYLCASSRGLAGKDTQYFGPGTRLTVL.

This chain uses TRBV11-2 with TRBJ2-3; 9 bases align to TRBD2. Germline V lookup: CDR1 SGHAT, CDR2 FQNNGV. The ends lost 1 base at V and 4 bases at J; junction bases unmatched: 6. This CDR3 has 16 amino acids. The CDR3 here is CASSLVVIAGADTQYF. CDR3 coding DNA: TGTGCCAGCAGCTTAGTTGTAATAGCGGGGGCAGATACGCAGTATTTT. The full variable domain, completed using reference TRBV11-2 and TRBJ2-3, is EAGVAQSPRYKIIEKRQSVAFWCNPISGHATLYWYQQILGQGPKLLIQFQNNGVVDDSQLPKDRFSAERLKGVDSTLKIQPAKLEDSAVYLCASSLVVIAGADTQYFGPGTRLTVL.

The V gene is TRBV3-1 (or the pseudogene TRBV3-2), the J gene TRBJ1-1, with 7 bases aligning to TRBD1. In germline, CDR1 is LGHDT, CDR2 YNNKEL (reference sequence). CDR3 length: 12 residues. Germline trimming cut 4 bases from V and 7 bases from J; bases unmatched to any gene: 3. The CDR3 region is CASSRRQGEAFF. CDR3 DNA sequence: TGTGCCAGCAGCCGAAGACAGGGTGAAGCTTTCTTT.

This rearrangement joins TRBV7-2 to TRBJ1-2; TRBD1 is a possible D gene (6 bases). Trimming shortened V by 5 bases and J by 7 bases, and 17 bases separated the two germline ends. The CDR3 length is 14 residues. The germline CDR1 and CDR2 sequences are SGHTA and FQGNSA. The CDR3 loop reads CASSPGGGRGGYTF. The CDR3 DNA is TGTGCCAGCAGCCCGGGTGGGGGCAGGGGTGGCTACACCTTC.

J is TRBJ2-5 and V is TRBV3-1 (or the pseudogene TRBV3-2); perhaps TRBD2 as D (6 bases). Germline CDR1 and CDR2: LGHDT and YNNKEL (reference sequence). The CDR3 is 16 amino acids. Trimming removed 0 bases at V and 1 base at J, with 12 bases between. DNA for the CDR3: TGTGCCAGCAGCCAAGAAAATAGCGGAGGCCAAGAGACCCAGTACTTC. Protein: CASSQENSGGQETQYF.

This sequence joins TRBV18 and TRBJ1-1; the match to TRBD1 covers 7 bases. The CDR3 extends over 15 amino acids. Germline V gene data show CDR1 as KGHSH and CDR2 as LQKENI. The V and J ends lost 0 bases and 0 bases, in that order; junction bases with no gene match: 1. CDR3 sequence reads: CASSPPTGVNTEAFF. Here the CDR3 DNA reads TGTGCCAGCTCACCACCCACAGGGGTGAACACTGAAGCTTTCTTT.

CDR3 sequence (DNA): TGTGCCAGCAGCGTAGCGGGGGGGCCAGGTCCCTACAATGAGCAGTTCTTC. Its protein is CASSVAGGPGPYNEQFF. The chain recombines TRBV9 with TRBJ2-1, with 8 bases matching TRBD2. V was clipped by 0 bases and J by 2 bases; unmatched bases: 7. The CDR3 runs to 17 residues. CDR1 is SGDLS, CDR2 YYNGEE, per germline. The variable domain in full, with the rest retrieved from reference TRBV9 and TRBJ2-1, is DSGVTQTPKHLITATGQRVTLRCSPRSGDLSVYWYQQSLDQGLQFLIQYYNGEERAKGNILERFSAQQFPDLHSELNLSSLELGDSALYFCASSVAGGPGPYNEQFFGPGTRLTVL.

This clone was recorded only once. J is TRBJ2-1 and V is TRBV4-1; 10 bases are shared with TRBD2. The CDR3 covers 14 residues. The V gene end was trimmed by 0 bases and the J gene end by 15 bases; junction bases not matched to a gene: 8. In germline, CDR1 is MGHRA, CDR2 YSYEKL. CDR3 DNA sequence: TGCGCCAGCAGCCAAGAACTGCTAGCGGGAGTTCTGTTCTTC. Protein product: CASSQELLAGVLFF.

The chain carries TRBV27 and TRBJ2-7; D is uncertain. Trimming stripped 2 bases from V and 3 bases from J, with 14 bases between. The CDR3 runs 15 residues. Looked up from germline, CDR1 is MNHEY and CDR2 is SMNVEV (reference sequence). CDR3 in DNA: TGTGCCAGCAGTTTAGATCCGACATTCAACTACGAGCAGTACTTC. Translated, it gives CASSLDPTFNYEQYF.

The chain couples TRBV6-5 to TRBJ1-2; D gene ambiguous. The CDR3 spans 16 residues. The V end lost 2 bases, the J end lost 4 bases, and 17 bases lay between the germline ends. Germline lookup yields CDR1 MNHEY and CDR2 SVGAGI. CDR3 coding DNA: TGTGCCAGCAGTTACGACCCGGGATCTGGTGGCTATGGCTACACCTTC. It is translated as CASSYDPGSGGYGYTF.

The V gene is TRBV10-3, the J gene TRBJ1-1, with D tentatively TRBD1 (6 bases). V shed 6 bases and J shed 5 bases, with 22 bases lying between them. From germline, CDR1 is ENHRY and CDR2 SYGVKD. This CDR3 is built from 16 residues. CDR3 sequence: CAISPMLGQGKTEAFF. The CDR3 DNA reads TGTGCCATCAGCCCCATGTTAGGTCAGGGGAAGACTGAAGCTTTCTTT.

V is TRBV9 and J is TRBJ2-2, with a possible D match to TRBD1 (5 bases). The CDR3 totals 14 residues. Germline V gene lookup returns CDR1 SGDLS and CDR2 YYNGEE. Trimming removed 4 bases from V and 1 base from J, with 8 bases in between. CDR3 coding DNA: TGTGCCAGCAGCCCCCAGGGGAACACCGGGGAGCTGTTTTTT. This translates into CASSPQGNTGELFF.

This sequence joins TRBV19 and TRBJ1-4; 9 bases map to TRBD1. Germline V gives CDR1 LNHDA, CDR2 SQIVND (reference sequence). The CDR3 length is 15 residues. V was clipped by 6 bases and J by 8 bases; unmatched bases: 10. For the CDR3, the DNA is TGTGCCAGTAGAAGCACAGGGGGCGGAGGGGAAAAACTGTTTTTT. The encoded protein is CASRSTGGGGEKLFF.

The rearrangement links TRBV25-1 to TRBJ2-5; 10 nucleotides align to TRBD2. With V trimmed by 4 bases and J by 9 bases, 11 bases remained unmatched. The CDR3 is 15 amino acids. Germline V CDR1 and CDR2: MGHDK, SYGVNS. CDR3 amino acids: CASSVQRGGPGAQYF. CDR3 DNA: TGTGCCAGCAGTGTCCAGCGGGGGGGGCCGGGGGCCCAGTACTTC.

This sequence joins TRBV28 and TRBJ1-4, with 12 nucleotides matching TRBD1. The junction had 8 bases not matched to a gene; V was cut back by 4 bases and J by 2 bases. Germline loops: CDR1 MDHEN, CDR2 SYDVKM. This CDR3 is built from 18 residues. For the CDR3, the DNA is TGTGCCAGCAGTTCCCCCGGGACAGGGGGCATCACTAATGAAAAACTGTTTTTT. Protein product: CASSSPGTGGITNEKLFF.